Below are 7 T cell receptor beta chains sequenced from a single sample in a study of regulatory T cells in long-lasting Graves disease. Building of the TCR beta libraries involved iRepertoire HTBI primers and Arm-PCR of CDR3 regions. TCRdb re-called the multiplex PCR reads with MiXCR, one entry per CDR3 protein. The top ten clones hold 20% to 30% of a sample with under 700,000 distinct CDR3 sequences, about 16% of them seen once. Regarding time point: newly diagnosed GD, antithyroid drugs for less than 3 months. The TCR library was made from RNA that had been extracted from PBMCs in TRIzol. This sample was shared with a second study, whose subject was T cells in Graves' hyperthyroidism and ophthalmopathy.

The source material was peripheral blood mononuclear cells (PBMCs), sampled at new diagnosis, from a patient treated with antithyroid drugs. These receptors came from a woman aged 35 to 60 with Graves disease.

A remark on this clonotype: One end of the junction is discordant with germline, which a read error may explain. The chain has TRBV15 and TRBJ1-1; D gene ambiguous. This CDR3 comprises 15 residues. CDR1 and CDR2 (germline): LNHNV, YYDKDF (reference sequence). The CDR3 sequence: CTTSRGPRIRTEAFF. The CDR3 nucleotides read TGTACCACCAGCAGAGGACCACGAATTAGGACTGAAGCTTTCTTT.

This clonotype was seen only a few times. V is TRBV10-3 and J is TRBJ2-2, with 7 bases identical to TRBD2. CDR3 length: 13 amino acids. Trimming took 11 bases from V and 6 from J; bases not matched to a gene: 9. Germline V CDR1 and CDR2: ENHRY, SYGVKD. Here the CDR3 reads CAATGTKSGELFF. The CDR3 coding sequence is TGTGCCGCAACCGGGACTAAGTCCGGGGAGCTGTTTTTT.

This clonotype was counted ten times or more. This chain uses TRBV12-3 or TRBV12-4 with TRBJ2-5, with TRBD2 as a possible D gene (6 bases). The CDR3 covers 14 residues. The V end was cut by 1 base, the J end by 4 bases, with 10 bases between. The CDR3 loop is CASSLGAAGETQYF. The CDR3 DNA reads TGTGCCAGCAGTTTAGGGGCAGCGGGAGAGACCCAGTACTTC.

The V gene is TRBV20-1, the J gene TRBJ2-5; TRBD1 matches at 8 bases. The CDR3 spans 13 residues. The J segment lost 5 bases and the V segment lost 7 bases, leaving 9 bases of the junction unmatched. Germline CDR1 reads DFQATT; CDR2 reads SNEGSKA (reference sequence). This CDR3 reads CSVTRGLQETQYF. The CDR3 bases are TGCAGTGTGACCAGGGGGCTTCAGGAGACCCAGTACTTC.

The chain is built from TRBV4-1 and TRBJ2-7; tentatively, D is TRBD2 (6 bases). Germline CDR1 is MGHRA and CDR2 is YSYEKL. The V gene lost 0 bases and the J gene lost 3 bases, with 12 bases spanning the gap. This CDR3 contains 15 residues. This chain's CDR3 is CASSQEGGANYEQYF. The CDR3 DNA follows: TGCGCCAGCAGCCAAGAGGGCGGGGCCAACTACGAGCAGTACTTC.

This clonotype was recorded many times. The rearrangement links TRBV7-9 to TRBJ2-1; D possibly corresponds to TRBD1 (6 bases). Germline loops: CDR1 SEHNR, CDR2 FQNEAQ (reference sequence). There are 16 residues in the CDR3. Trimming took off 5 bases at V and 0 bases at J, with 14 bases between the two ends. CDR3 residues: CASSQHRALSYNEQFF. The CDR3 bases are TGTGCCAGCAGCCAACACAGGGCCCTCTCCTACAATGAGCAGTTCTTC.

This clonotype was detected a few times. This chain joins TRBV11-1 and TRBJ2-1, with a tentative D call TRBD1 (6 bases). Trimming stripped 2 bases from V and 0 bases from J, with 11 bases between. This CDR3 comprises 16 residues. Germline V gene lookup returns CDR1 SGHAT and CDR2 FQDESV (reference sequence). Here the CDR3 DNA reads TGTGCCAGCAGCTTATGGGACACAAGCTCCTACAATGAGCAGTTCTTC. Translated: CASSLWDTSSYNEQFF.